Reported below is one TCR beta chain. What it recognizes is unknown. This record comes from a study of cytomegalovirus exposure and HLA in healthy donors. Overall study context: A prior analysis found about 120 million unique TCR beta sequences from 150 million to 200 million T cells. Unique TCRs numbering some 80 million, obtained from HLA-typed donors, made up an early data release. Study outcomes and limitations: In a later analysis, common viral pathogens appeared linked to several of the most significant clusters. There were some public TCRs occurring in many donors, but most TCR sequences were rare.

V was pared by 3 bases and J by 6 bases, with 12 bases between. CDR1 and CDR2 (germline): SGDLS, YYNGEE. CDR3 length equals 14 residues. In the PCR, 60 Vbeta and 13 Jbeta primers were used. Sequencing was performed with immunoSEQ multiplex PCR; in TCRdb, only in-frame clones are kept and a portion is missing. The repertoire includes some 71,000 clones, about 75% of them detected once, and more than 2.5% sits in the top ten. Sequenced input: PBMCs. This chain joins TRBV9 and TRBJ2-2; a weak D match, TRBD1 (6 bases). The receptor's source is a man aged 18 to 29 in good health and CMV-seronegative. The CDR3 loop reads CASSASGAAGELFF. As DNA, the CDR3 is TGTGCCAGCAGCGCATCAGGGGCGGCCGGGGAGCTGTTTTTT.